The clone carrying this TCR beta chain was detected a few times. The antigen is undetermined. The sample comes from a study of T cells after yellow fever vaccination. Study findings and constraints: From the bulk population, abundant clonotypes could contaminate and appear within FACS-sorted repertoires. Only a small proportion of the clonotypes turned up in both the CD4 and the CD8 compartments, likely arising from convergent recombination. Post-booster repertoires contained most primary-vaccination clones again (roughly 96% CD4, 88% CD8).

MiXCR, run by TCRdb on the 5' RACE reads, gives a single entry per CDR3 protein. The sample contains about 75,000 distinct CDR3 sequences, more than 5.5% of which appear only once. The source is a man aged 18 to 30 who received the YFV17D yellow fever vaccine. Sequencing used CD8+ T cells sorted from PBMCs, obtained about 10 days after the first yellow fever vaccination.

The CDR3 is CASSSGMEETQYF. CDR3 bases: TGTGCCAGCAGCAGCGGGATGGAAGAGACCCAGTACTTC. The rearrangement uses TRBV11-3 and TRBJ2-5; TRBD2 agrees at 7 bases. The CDR3 has 13 residues. V trimming: 5 bases; J trimming: 3 bases; junction bases outside the gene matches: 3. Germline assignment: CDR1 SGHNT and CDR2 YENEEA.